This TCR beta chain emerged from a study of shared clonotypes between healthy human individuals. Whole-study results and caveats: Between several donors, naive CD4 clonotypes were shared at a level of about 5%. Memory subsets generally showed smaller estimated richness than naive subsets did.

Original handling: From ImmunoSEQ came sequences covering only the junction and carrying no quality scores, so filtering differed. Assay used: immunoSEQ multiplex PCR; TCRdb lists only in-frame clones, some missing. V and J calls and clone size are given by that table; D and trimming were obtained from the DNA. Among about 530,000 clones listed, around 96% were seen once. This CDR3 has 15 amino acids. Germline CDR1 SGHAT, CDR2 FQNNGV. V shed 4 bases, J shed 4 bases, and the junction held 9 bases outside the gene matches. About this clone: What it binds is not known.

Each donor was a Caucasian adult residing in Nashville, Tennessee. The sample was naive CD4+ T cells sorted from blood. Subset noted: CD45RA+ positively selected. The TCR sequence derives from a woman in her twenties or thirties in good health. The chain recombines TRBV11-2 with TRBJ2-7, with 8 bases matching TRBD2. DNA for the CDR3: TGTGCCAGCAGCTCTATCAGCGGGAGATTATACGAGCAGTACTTC. This codes for CASSSISGRLYEQYF.